Below, 7 T cell receptor beta chains from the same sample are listed, as sequenced in a study of cytomegalovirus exposure and HLA in healthy donors. The primer mix had 60 Vbeta and 13 Jbeta primers. The assay was immunoSEQ multiplex PCR, and TCRdb's table has in-frame clones only and misses some. The table has almost 200,000 clones, 70% to 80% seen once; the top ten hold approximately 0.39%. Sequenced sample: PBMCs. The receptors were gathered from a male donor in good health and CMV-seropositive.

The chain links TRBV7-2 to TRBJ2-7; possible D gene TRBD2, 6 bases. The CDR3 has 15 residues. With 1 base removed from V and 0 bases from J, the gap between germline ends came to 10 bases. Germline values: CDR1 SGHTA, CDR2 FQGNSA. CDR3 sequence reads: CASSLEAGPSYEQYF. The CDR3 region has the DNA TGTGCCAGCAGCTTAGAAGCGGGCCCCTCCTACGAGCAGTACTTC.

The rearrangement uses TRBV30 and TRBJ2-1; 10 bases line up with TRBD2. Germline CDR1 reads GTSNPN; CDR2 reads SVGIG (reference sequence). This CDR3 has 16 amino acids. The J segment lost 1 base and the V segment lost 4 bases, leaving 7 bases of the junction unmatched. The CDR3 loop reads CAWKASGSGSYNEQFF. CDR3 DNA: TGTGCCTGGAAGGCTAGCGGGAGTGGTTCCTACAATGAGCAGTTCTTC. The whole variable domain, filled in from reference TRBV30 and TRBJ2-1, reads SQTIHQWPATLVQPVGSPLSLECTVEGTSNPNLYWYRQAAGRGLQLLFYSVGIGQISSEVPQNLSASRPQDRQFILSSKKLLLSDSGFYLCAWKASGSGSYNEQFFGPGTRLTVL.

Note on this clone: One junction end does not reproduce the germline sequence, and a read error may be involved. The V and J genes are TRBV7-7 and TRBJ2-2; 7 bases match TRBD1. The germline CDR1 and CDR2 sequences are SSHAT and FNYEAQ (reference sequence). This CDR3 comprises 20 residues. CDR3 sequence: CASSLVLSRQGVGNTGELFF. The CDR3 DNA is TGTGCTAGCAGCTTAGTTCTGAGCCGGCAGGGGGTCGGGAACACTGGGGAGCTGTTTTTT.

The CDR3: CASSLARSGGTTEAFF. The CDR3 nucleotides are TGTGCCAGCAGCTTAGCCCGGAGCGGGGGAACGACTGAAGCTTTCTTT. The genes are TRBV11-2 and TRBJ1-1; D perhaps matches TRBD1 (5 bases). Germline V gene data show CDR1 as SGHAT and CDR2 as FQNNGV. There are 16 residues in the CDR3. V was pared by 1 base and J by 5 bases, with 17 bases between.

The rearrangement links TRBV9 to TRBJ2-7; TRBD2 aligns across 9 bases. Trimming cost V 3 bases and J 3 bases; bases outside gene matches: 7. The CDR3 extends over 15 amino acids. Germline values: CDR1 SGDLS, CDR2 YYNGEE. The CDR3 is CASSAGIAGDYEQYF. The CDR3 DNA is TGTGCCAGCAGCGCCGGGATAGCGGGAGACTACGAGCAGTACTTC. Drawing the rest from reference TRBV9 and TRBJ2-7, the complete variable domain is DSGVTQTPKHLITATGQRVTLRCSPRSGDLSVYWYQQSLDQGLQFLIQYYNGEERAKGNILERFSAQQFPDLHSELNLSSLELGDSALYFCASSAGIAGDYEQYFGPGTRLTVT.

V usage is TRBV5-1 and J usage is TRBJ2-2; 7 bases match TRBD2. The CDR3 length is 15 residues. J lost 0 bases, V lost 3 bases, and 2 bases had no gene match. Germline assignment: CDR1 SGHRS and CDR2 YFSETQ. The CDR3 bases are TGCGCCAGCAGCTACGGGACTACGAACACCGGGGAGCTGTTTTTT. This translates into CASSYGTTNTGELFF. Looking up the rest from reference TRBV5-1 and TRBJ2-2 gives the full variable domain: KAGVTQTPRYLIKTRGQQVTLSCSPISGHRSVSWYQQTPGQGLQFLFEYFSETQRNKGNFPGRFSGRQFSNSRSEMNVSTLELGDSALYLCASSYGTTNTGELFFGEGSRLTVL.

This rearrangement joins TRBV19 to TRBJ2-7, with D possibly TRBD2 on 5 matching bases. Germline V gene lookup returns CDR1 LNHDA and CDR2 SQIVND (reference sequence). V was trimmed by 8 bases and J by 7 bases, leaving 24 bases between them. The CDR3 loop spans 15 amino acids. The CDR3 region has the DNA TGTGCCAGTCAGTGGAGCAGTCTTGGAGGTGGGGAGCAGTACTTC. Amino acids: CASQWSSLGGGEQYF.